This entry describes one T cell receptor beta chain. Its antigen is not identified. This sample is drawn from a study of cytomegalovirus exposure and HLA in healthy donors. Study summary: Among around 180 million T cells, an earlier analysis found 120 million or so unique TCR beta sequences. Drawn from HLA-typed donors, approximately 86 million unique TCRs were held in an early data release. General study points: For presence/absence analyses, sequencing depth was assumed to be roughly uniform across donors. In a later analysis, V- and J-gene trimming of beta chains associated with a DCLRE1C missense variant, replicated independently.

PCR primers comprised 60 Vbeta and 13 Jbeta primers. Method: immunoSEQ multiplex PCR; TCRdb's copy keeps in-frame clones and lacks some. The sample carries roughly 180,000 clones, around 80% recorded once. CDR3 length: 14 amino acids. V lost 6 bases and J lost 3; bases outside the gene matches: 5. Germline lookup yields CDR1 LNHDA and CDR2 SQIVND (reference sequence). The sequenced sample was PBMCs. This TCR was sampled from a man younger than 45 in good health and CMV-seropositive. V is TRBV19 and J is TRBJ2-7; TRBD1 matches at 10 bases. This chain's CDR3 is CASSLTGGDYEQYF. CDR3 bases: TGTGCCAGTAGCCTGACAGGGGGCGACTACGAGCAGTACTTC.